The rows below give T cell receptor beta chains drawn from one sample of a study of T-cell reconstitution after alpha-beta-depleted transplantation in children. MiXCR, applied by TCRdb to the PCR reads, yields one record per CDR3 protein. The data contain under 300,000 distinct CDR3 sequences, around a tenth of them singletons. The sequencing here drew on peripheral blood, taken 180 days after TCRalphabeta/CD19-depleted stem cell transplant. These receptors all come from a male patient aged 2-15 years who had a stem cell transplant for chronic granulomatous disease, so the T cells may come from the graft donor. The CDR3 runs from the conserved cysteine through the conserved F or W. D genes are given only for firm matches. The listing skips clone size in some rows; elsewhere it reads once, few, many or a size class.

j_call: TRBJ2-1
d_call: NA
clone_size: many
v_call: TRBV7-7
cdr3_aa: CASSIGTSPNEQFF
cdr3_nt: TGTGCTAGCAGCATTGGGACATCCCCCAATGAGCAGTTCTTC

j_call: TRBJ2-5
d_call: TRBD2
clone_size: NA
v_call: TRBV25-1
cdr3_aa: CASSESQRGGRETQYF
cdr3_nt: TGTGCCAGCAGTGAATCCCAGCGGGGGGGCCGAGAGACCCAGTACTTC

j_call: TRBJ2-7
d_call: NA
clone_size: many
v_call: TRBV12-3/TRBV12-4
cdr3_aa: CASSSDHLANTYEQYF
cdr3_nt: TGTGCCAGCAGTTCCGACCACCTAGCCAATACCTACGAGCAGTACTTC

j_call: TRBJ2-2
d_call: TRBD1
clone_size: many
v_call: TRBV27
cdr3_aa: CASSLLTGGIGELFF
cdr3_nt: TGTGCCAGCAGCCTCCTGACAGGGGGCATCGGGGAGCTGTTTTTT

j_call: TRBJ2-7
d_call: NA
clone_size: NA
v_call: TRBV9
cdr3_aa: CASSVGVTSYEQYF
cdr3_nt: TGTGCCAGCAGCGTAGGGGTCACTTCCTACGAGCAGTACTTC

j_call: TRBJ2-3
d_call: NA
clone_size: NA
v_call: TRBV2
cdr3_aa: CASSAAATDTQYF
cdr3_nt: TGTGCCAGCAGTGCTGCAGCCACAGATACGCAGTATTTT

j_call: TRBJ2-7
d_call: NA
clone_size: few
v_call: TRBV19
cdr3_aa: CASSINHLYEQYF
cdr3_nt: TGTGCCAGTAGTATTAATCACCTCTACGAGCAGTACTTC

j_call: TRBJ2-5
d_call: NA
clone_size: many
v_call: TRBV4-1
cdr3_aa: CASSQDEGEETQYF
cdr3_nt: TGCGCCAGCAGCCAAGATGAGGGGGAAGAGACCCAGTACTTC

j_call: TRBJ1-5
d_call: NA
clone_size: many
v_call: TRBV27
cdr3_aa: CASRGQPYSNQPQHF
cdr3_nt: TGTGCCAGCAGAGGACAGCCCTATAGCAATCAGCCCCAGCATTTT

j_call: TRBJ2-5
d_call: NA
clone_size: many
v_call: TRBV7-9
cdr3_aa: CASSLDQLTETQYF
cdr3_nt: TGTGCCAGCAGCTTAGACCAGCTGACTGAGACCCAGTACTTC

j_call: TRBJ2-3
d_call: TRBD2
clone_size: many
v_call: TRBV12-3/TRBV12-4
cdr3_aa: CASSLSGGATYTQYF
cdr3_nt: TGTGCCAGCAGCCTTAGCGGGGGGGCCACATATACGCAGTATTTT

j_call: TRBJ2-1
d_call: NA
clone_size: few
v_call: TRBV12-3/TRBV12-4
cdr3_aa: CASSPEAFNEQFF
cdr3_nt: TGTGCCAGCAGCCCGGAAGCTTTCAATGAGCAGTTCTTC

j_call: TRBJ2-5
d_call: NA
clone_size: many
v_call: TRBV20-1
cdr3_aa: CSARGPTSYGGGTQYF
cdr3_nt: TGCAGTGCTAGAGGTCCTACTAGTTACGGCGGCGGGACCCAGTACTTC

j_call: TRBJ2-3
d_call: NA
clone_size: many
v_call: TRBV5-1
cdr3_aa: CASSLDRSHFTDTQYF
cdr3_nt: TGCGCCAGCAGCTTGGACAGGTCCCATTTTACAGATACGCAGTATTTT

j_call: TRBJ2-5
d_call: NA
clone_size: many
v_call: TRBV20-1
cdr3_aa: CSARDARSQETQYF
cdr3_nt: TGCAGTGCTAGAGACGCACGGAGTCAAGAGACCCAGTACTTC

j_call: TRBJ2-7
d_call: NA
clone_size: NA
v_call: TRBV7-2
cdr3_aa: CASSLGMGEQYF
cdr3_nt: TGTGCCAGCAGCTTAGGAATGGGCGAGCAGTACTTC

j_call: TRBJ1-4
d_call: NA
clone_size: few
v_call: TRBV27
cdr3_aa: CASQSEKLFF
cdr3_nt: TGTGCCAGCCAGAGTGAAAAACTGTTTTTT

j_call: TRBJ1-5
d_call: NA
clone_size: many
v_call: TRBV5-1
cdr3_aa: CASSLSGEGPQHF
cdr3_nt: TGCGCCAGCAGCTTGTCAGGGGAAGGGCCCCAGCATTTT

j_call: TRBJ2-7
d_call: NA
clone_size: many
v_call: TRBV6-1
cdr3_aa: CASTKQNPTGLPYEQYF
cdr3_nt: TGTGCCAGCACCAAACAAAACCCAACAGGGTTACCCTACGAGCAGTACTTC

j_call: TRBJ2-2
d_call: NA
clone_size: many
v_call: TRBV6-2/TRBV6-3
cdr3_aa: CASSYQGTNTGELFF
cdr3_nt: TGTGCCAGCAGTTACCAGGGAACGAACACCGGGGAGCTGTTTTTT

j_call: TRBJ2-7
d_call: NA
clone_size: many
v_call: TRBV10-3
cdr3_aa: CAISEGGLALSYEQYF
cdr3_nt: TGTGCCATCAGCGAGGGCGGTCTAGCCCTCTCCTACGAGCAGTACTTC

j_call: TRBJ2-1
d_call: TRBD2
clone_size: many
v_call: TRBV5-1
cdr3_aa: CASSLGTSGRTQFF
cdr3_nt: TGCGCCAGCAGCTTGGGGACTAGCGGGAGGACCCAGTTCTTC

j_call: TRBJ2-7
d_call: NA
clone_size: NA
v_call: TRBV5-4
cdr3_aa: CASSMSGYEQYF
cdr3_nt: TGTGCCAGCAGCATGTCGGGCTACGAGCAGTACTTC

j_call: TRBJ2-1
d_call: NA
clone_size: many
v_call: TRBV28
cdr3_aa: CASSILGTYNEQFF
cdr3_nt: TGTGCCAGCAGCATCTTGGGGACTTACAATGAGCAGTTCTTC

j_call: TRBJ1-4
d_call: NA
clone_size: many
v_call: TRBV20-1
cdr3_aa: CSGMAGEKLFF
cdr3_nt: TGCAGTGGGATGGCAGGCGAAAAACTGTTTTTT

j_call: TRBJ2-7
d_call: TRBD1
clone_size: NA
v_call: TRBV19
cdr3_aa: CASTTDRVNHEQYF
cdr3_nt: TGTGCCAGTACCACCGACAGGGTAAACCACGAGCAGTACTTC

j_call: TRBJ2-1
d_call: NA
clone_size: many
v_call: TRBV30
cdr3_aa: CAWSSGEPGEQFF
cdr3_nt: TGTGCCTGGAGTAGTGGAGAGCCAGGTGAGCAGTTCTTC

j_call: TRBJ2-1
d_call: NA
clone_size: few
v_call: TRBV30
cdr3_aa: CAWSKGAGANEQFF
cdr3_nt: TGTGCCTGGAGTAAGGGGGCGGGAGCCAATGAGCAGTTCTTC

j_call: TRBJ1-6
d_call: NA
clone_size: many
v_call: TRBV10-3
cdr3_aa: CAISEPRGLRHSPLHF
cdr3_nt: TGTGCCATCAGTGAGCCTCGCGGCCTAAGGCATTCACCCCTCCACTTT

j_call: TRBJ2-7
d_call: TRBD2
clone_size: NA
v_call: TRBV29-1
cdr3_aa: CSVEPLAGGSYEQYF
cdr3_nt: TGCAGCGTTGAACCCCTAGCGGGAGGGTCCTACGAGCAGTACTTC

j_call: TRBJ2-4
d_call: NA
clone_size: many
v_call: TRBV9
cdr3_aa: CASSLKPQNIQYF
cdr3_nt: TGTGCCAGCAGCCTAAAGCCCCAAAACATTCAGTACTTC

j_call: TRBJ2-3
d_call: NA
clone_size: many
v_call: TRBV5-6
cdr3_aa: CASSLGLDTQYF
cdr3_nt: TGTGCCAGCAGCTTGGGACTTGATACGCAGTATTTT

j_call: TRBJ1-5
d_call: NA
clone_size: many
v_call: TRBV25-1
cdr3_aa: CASSDFGTQPQHF
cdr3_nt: TGTGCCAGCAGTGACTTCGGTACGCAGCCCCAGCATTTT

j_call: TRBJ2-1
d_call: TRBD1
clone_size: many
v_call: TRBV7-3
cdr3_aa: CASSLGTVSQNEQFF
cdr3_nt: TGTGCCAGCAGCCTGGGGACAGTCAGCCAGAATGAGCAGTTCTTC

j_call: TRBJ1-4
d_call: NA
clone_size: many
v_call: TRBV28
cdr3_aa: CASSSHDRIREKLFF
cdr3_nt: TGTGCCAGCAGTTCACACGACAGGATAAGGGAAAAACTGTTTTTT

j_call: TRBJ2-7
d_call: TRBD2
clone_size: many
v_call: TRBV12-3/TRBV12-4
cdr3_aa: CASSWGNGGASYEQYF
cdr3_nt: TGTGCCAGCAGCTGGGGGAACGGGGGGGCCTCCTACGAGCAGTACTTC

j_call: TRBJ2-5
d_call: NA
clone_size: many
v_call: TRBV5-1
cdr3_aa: CASKLAAQETQYF
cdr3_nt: TGCGCCAGCAAACTTGCAGCACAAGAGACCCAGTACTTC

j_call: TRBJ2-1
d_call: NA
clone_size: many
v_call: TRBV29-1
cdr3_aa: CSPGACKSNEQFF
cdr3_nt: TGCAGTCCGGGGGCTTGTAAGTCCAATGAGCAGTTCTTC

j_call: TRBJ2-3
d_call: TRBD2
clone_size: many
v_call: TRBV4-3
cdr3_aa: CASSQGSGGPDTQYF
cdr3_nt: TGCGCCAGCAGCCAAGGTAGCGGGGGGCCAGATACGCAGTATTTT

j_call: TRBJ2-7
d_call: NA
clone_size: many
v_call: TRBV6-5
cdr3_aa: CASRRGTFGKTYEQYF
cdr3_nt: TGTGCCAGCAGGAGAGGGACCTTTGGAAAAACCTACGAGCAGTACTTC

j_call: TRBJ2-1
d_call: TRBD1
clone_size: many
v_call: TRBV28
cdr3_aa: CASSPGQGALAGRSYNEQFF
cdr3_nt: TGTGCCAGCAGTCCGGGACAGGGGGCACTAGCGGGGCGATCTTACAATGAGCAGTTCTTC

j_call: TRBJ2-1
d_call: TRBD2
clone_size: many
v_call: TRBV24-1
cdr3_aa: CATSDPSGTSGYNEQFF
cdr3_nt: TGTGCCACCAGTGATCCCTCCGGGACTAGCGGGTACAATGAGCAGTTCTTC

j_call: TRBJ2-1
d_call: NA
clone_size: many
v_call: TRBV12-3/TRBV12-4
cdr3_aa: CASSLDSGFYNEQFF
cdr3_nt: TGTGCCAGCAGTTTGGATAGCGGATTCTACAATGAGCAGTTCTTC

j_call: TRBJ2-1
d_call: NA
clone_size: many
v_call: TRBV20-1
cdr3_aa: CSARDLTSRSYNEQFF
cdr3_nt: TGCAGTGCTAGAGATTTAACTAGCCGCTCCTACAATGAGCAGTTCTTC

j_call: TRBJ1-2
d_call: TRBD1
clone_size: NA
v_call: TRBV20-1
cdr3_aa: CSASNKTGGIGYTF
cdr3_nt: TGCAGTGCCTCGAACAAGACAGGGGGCATTGGCTACACCTTC

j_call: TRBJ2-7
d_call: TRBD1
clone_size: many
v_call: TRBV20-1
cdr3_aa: CSAAWTGAYEQYF
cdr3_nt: TGCAGTGCCGCATGGACAGGGGCCTACGAGCAGTACTTC

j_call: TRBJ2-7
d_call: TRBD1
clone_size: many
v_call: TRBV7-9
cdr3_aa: CASSLRGTGGYEQYF
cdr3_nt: TGTGCCAGCAGCCTCCGAGGGACAGGGGGCTACGAGCAGTACTTC

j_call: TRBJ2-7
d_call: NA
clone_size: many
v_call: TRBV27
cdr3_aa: CASSPQGSGEQYF
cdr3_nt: TGTGCCAGCTCTCCGCAGGGCTCGGGAGAGCAGTACTTC

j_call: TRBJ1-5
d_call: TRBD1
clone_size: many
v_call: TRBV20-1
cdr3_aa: CSAGTGTQPQHF
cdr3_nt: TGCAGTGCAGGGACAGGGACTCAGCCCCAGCATTTT

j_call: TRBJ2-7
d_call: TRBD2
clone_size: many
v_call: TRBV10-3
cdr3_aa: CAIYSGTSGVEQYF
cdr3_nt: TGTGCCATCTACTCCGGGACTAGTGGGGTTGAGCAGTACTTC

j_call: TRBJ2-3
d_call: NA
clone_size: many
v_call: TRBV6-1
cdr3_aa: CASSEAQGKAGRVDTQYF
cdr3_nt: TGTGCCAGCAGTGAAGCGCAAGGGAAGGCTGGGAGAGTTGATACGCAGTATTTT

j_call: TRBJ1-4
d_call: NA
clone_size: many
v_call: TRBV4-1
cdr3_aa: CASSQDPMSELFF
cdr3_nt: TGCGCCAGCAGCCAAGATCCCATGAGCGAACTGTTTTTT

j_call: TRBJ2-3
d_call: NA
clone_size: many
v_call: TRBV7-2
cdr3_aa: CASTLNSTDTQYF
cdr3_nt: TGTGCCAGCACCCTGAATAGCACAGATACGCAGTATTTT

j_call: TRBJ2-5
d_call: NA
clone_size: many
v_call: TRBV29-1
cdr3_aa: CSADPGRRETQYF
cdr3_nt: TGCAGCGCCGACCCGGGCAGAAGGGAGACCCAGTACTTC

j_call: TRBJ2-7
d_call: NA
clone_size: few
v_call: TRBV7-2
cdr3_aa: CASSSGTQFYEQYF
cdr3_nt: TGTGCCAGCAGCTCGGGGACCCAGTTCTACGAGCAGTACTTC

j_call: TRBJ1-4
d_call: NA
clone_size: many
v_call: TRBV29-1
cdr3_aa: CSVGVTNEKLFF
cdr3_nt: TGCAGCGTTGGCGTCACCAATGAAAAACTGTTTTTT

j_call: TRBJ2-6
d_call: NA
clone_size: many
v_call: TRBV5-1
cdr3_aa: CASRLIGGANVLTF
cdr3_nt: TGCGCCAGCAGGTTAATAGGTGGGGCCAACGTCCTGACTTTC

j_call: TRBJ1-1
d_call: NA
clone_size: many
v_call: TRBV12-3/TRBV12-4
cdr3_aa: CASSYISEAFF
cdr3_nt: TGTGCCAGCAGCTATATCTCTGAAGCTTTCTTT

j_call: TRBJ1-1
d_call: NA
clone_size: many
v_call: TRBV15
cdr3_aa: CATSRVGRNTEAFF
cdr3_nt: TGTGCCACCAGCAGAGTTGGAAGGAACACTGAAGCTTTCTTT

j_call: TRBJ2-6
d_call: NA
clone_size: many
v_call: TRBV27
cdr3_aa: CASSFPGVASGANVLTF
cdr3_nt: TGTGCCAGCAGTTTCCCAGGGGTAGCCTCTGGGGCCAACGTCCTGACTTTC